This TCR beta chain was observed in a study of blood T cell repertoires in COVID-19. Across the whole study: Acute and convalescent COVID-19 specimens originated in the United States, Italy and Spain. Sample material is recorded as cDNA or gDNA derived from T cells, B-cell-depleted T cells, or PBMCs.

Trimming removed 1 base from V and 3 bases from J; junction bases left unmatched: 3. CDR1 SGHAT and CDR2 FQNNGV come from the germline V gene. The CDR3 extends over 16 amino acids. Per the study methods: Amplified reference gene primers provided the basis for estimating nucleated cell counts. Profiling relied on immunoSEQ multiplex PCR, and the TCRdb table lists in-frame clones only, not all of them. V and J calls and clone size come straight from that table; D and trimming were deduced from the DNA. The sample shows 140,000 to 150,000 clones, approximately 90% of them seen only once. This clonotype was sampled from a young man with COVID-19, enrolled during active disease. Sequenced material: peripheral blood. The rearrangement uses TRBV11-2 and TRBJ2-7, with TRBD2 matching over 13 bases. The CDR3 DNA reads as TGTGCCAGCAGCTTAGGACTAGCGGGAGGCGGCTACGAGCAGTACTTC. It is translated as CASSLGLAGGGYEQYF.